This is a list of T cell receptor beta chains from one sample in a study of cytomegalovirus exposure and HLA in healthy donors. Some clones are missing from TCRdb's copy, which holds only in-frame ones; the method was immunoSEQ multiplex PCR. The sample consists of under 200,000 clones, around 80% of them appearing once. Source material: PBMCs. The receptors derive from a woman younger than 35 in good health and CMV-seronegative. The CDR3 runs from the conserved cysteine through the conserved F or W. Fields, in order: CDR3 protein, CDR3 DNA, J gene, D gene, V gene, clone size. D genes are given only for firm matches. A clone size is listed for some rows: how often the clone was seen (once, few, many), or a class if it is expanded.

CASTLAGGSHDEQFF TGTGCCAGCACCTTAGCGGGAGGAAGCCACGATGAGCAGTTCTTC TRBJ2-1 TRBD2 TRBV6-6 .
CASSPSRGGVEAFF TGTGCCAGCAGCCCTAGTCGAGGGGGGGTTGAAGCTTTCTTT TRBJ1-1 . TRBV11-2 .
CASRWVAGGFWELFF TGTGCCAGCAGATGGGTAGCGGGAGGCTTTTGGGAGCTGTTTTTT TRBJ2-2 TRBD2 TRBV11-2 few
CASSPSPGETQYF TGTGCCAGCAGCCCATCCCCGGGAGAGACCCAGTACTTC TRBJ2-5 . TRBV7-9 .
CAWRDRDRVEKLFF TGTGCCTGGAGAGACCGGGACAGGGTCGAAAAACTGTTTTTT TRBJ1-4 TRBD1 TRBV30 .
CSSSLYRGSETGELFF TGTTCCAGCAGCTTGTATCGGGGTTCAGAAACCGGGGAGCTGTTTTTT TRBJ2-2 . TRBV7-9 .
CASSKTETQFF TGTGCCAGTAGTAAAACAGAAACGCAGTTCTTC TRBJ2-1 . TRBV19 .
CASAPQGLAGYNEQFF TGTGCCAGCGCCCCTCAGGGACTAGCGGGATACAATGAGCAGTTCTTC TRBJ2-1 TRBD2 TRBV6-6 .
CSVRGTSGSHTQYF TGCAGCGTTAGAGGGACTAGCGGGAGCCATACGCAGTATTTT TRBJ2-3 TRBD2 TRBV29-1 .
CASSSGLGPYEQYF TGTGCCAGCAGCTCGGGACTAGGCCCCTACGAGCAGTACTTC TRBJ2-7 TRBD2 TRBV5-5 .
CASSQGLAGGDTQYF TGCGCCAGCAGCCAGGGACTAGCGGGAGGAGATACGCAGTATTTT TRBJ2-3 TRBD2 TRBV5-1 .
CASSPPGQYYGYTF TGTGCCAGCAGTCCCCCGGGACAATACTATGGCTACACCTTC TRBJ1-2 . TRBV7-9 .
CASREPGQAEETQYF TGTGCCAGTAGGGAACCGGGACAGGCAGAAGAGACCCAGTACTTC TRBJ2-5 TRBD1 TRBV19 .
CASREGRLIGNTIYF TGTGCCAGCAGGGAGGGGCGGCTTATTGGAAACACCATATATTTT TRBJ1-3 . TRBV6-5 .
CASSFRWTDEKLFF TGTGCCAGCAGTTTTCGATGGACAGACGAAAAACTGTTTTTT TRBJ1-4 . TRBV28 .
CASSLAGADTGELFF TGTGCCAGTAGTCTAGCGGGAGCGGACACCGGGGAGCTGTTTTTT TRBJ2-2 TRBD2 TRBV4-2 .
CASSPGQTDTQYF TGCGCCAGCAGCCCCGGACAGACAGATACGCAGTATTTT TRBJ2-3 . TRBV5-1 once
CAWSPPTGINSPLHF TGTGCCTGGAGCCCGCCGACAGGAATTAATTCACCCCTCCACTTT TRBJ1-6 . TRBV30 .
CASSPRTGSPYNEQFF TGTGCCAGCAGCCCCCGCACGGGTTCCCCCTACAATGAGCAGTTCTTC TRBJ2-1 . TRBV11-3 .
CASSLEASGSTDTQYF TGCGCCAGCAGCTTGGAGGCTAGCGGTAGCACAGATACGCAGTATTTT TRBJ2-3 TRBD2 TRBV5-1 .
CASSPGHSGTNEKLFF TGTGCCAGCAGCCCCGGACACTCTGGGACTAATGAAAAACTGTTTTTT TRBJ1-4 . TRBV7-9 .
CASSFGQTYGYTF TGTGCCAGCAGTTTCGGACAGACCTATGGCTACACCTTC TRBJ1-2 . TRBV7-9 .
CASTDRDSGNTIYF TGTGCCAGTACCGACAGGGACTCTGGAAACACCATATATTTT TRBJ1-3 TRBD1 TRBV19 .
CASSLGGLYTGELFF TGTGCCAGCAGCTTAGGAGGTTTATACACCGGGGAGCTGTTTTTT TRBJ2-2 . TRBV7-2 .
CAISGSGTGSAGELFF TGTGCCATCAGTGGCAGTGGGACAGGGTCTGCCGGGGAGCTGTTTTTT TRBJ2-2 TRBD1 TRBV10-3 .
CASSFGLAVDEQFF TGTGCCAGCAGTTTCGGACTAGCAGTCGATGAGCAGTTCTTC TRBJ2-1 TRBD2 TRBV28 .
CASSPVGGDRLNTEAFF TGTGCCAGCAGCCCAGTAGGGGGCGACAGGTTGAACACTGAAGCTTTCTTT TRBJ1-1 TRBD1 TRBV7-2 .
CASSLVSSGSYNEQFF TGTGCCAGCAGCTTGGTGTCGAGCGGCTCCTACAATGAGCAGTTCTTC TRBJ2-1 . TRBV11-3 .
CASSGTRGLLGYTF TGTGCCAGCAGTGGGACCAGGGGGCTGCTTGGCTACACCTTC TRBJ1-2 TRBD1 TRBV6-5 .
CASMQGDYNEQFF TGTGCCAGCATGCAGGGGGACTACAATGAGCAGTTCTTC TRBJ2-1 TRBD1 TRBV7-9 once